This T cell receptor beta chain was profiled in a study of blood T cell repertoires in COVID-19. Study-wide background: Collection of acute and convalescent COVID-19 samples took place in the United States, Italy and Spain.

In the source study's methods: Estimation of nucleated cell counts relied on the amplification of reference gene primers. Some clones are missing from TCRdb's copy, which holds only in-frame ones; the method was immunoSEQ multiplex PCR. That table gives V, J and clone size, and the DNA gave D and trimming. This sample has 200,000 to 300,000 clones, with about 82% found just once. This study enrolled people aged roughly 18 to 90 from around 25 US geographic areas. Clinical histories supplied by participants themselves formed the basis of cohort assignment. Germline V gene data show CDR1 as LNHDA and CDR2 as SQIVND (reference sequence). V lost 5 bases and J lost 0, with 11 bases in between. CDR3 length equals 15 residues.

The specimen sequenced was PBMCs or T cells enriched from blood (not recorded which). V is TRBV19 and J is TRBJ2-1; a possible D gene is TRBD2 (5 bases). This TCR derives from a woman aged 45-65 years who had recovered from COVID-19. The CDR3 sequence is CASSPSGSSYNEQFF. DNA of the CDR3: TGTGCCAGTAGTCCGAGCGGTAGCTCCTACAATGAGCAGTTCTTC.